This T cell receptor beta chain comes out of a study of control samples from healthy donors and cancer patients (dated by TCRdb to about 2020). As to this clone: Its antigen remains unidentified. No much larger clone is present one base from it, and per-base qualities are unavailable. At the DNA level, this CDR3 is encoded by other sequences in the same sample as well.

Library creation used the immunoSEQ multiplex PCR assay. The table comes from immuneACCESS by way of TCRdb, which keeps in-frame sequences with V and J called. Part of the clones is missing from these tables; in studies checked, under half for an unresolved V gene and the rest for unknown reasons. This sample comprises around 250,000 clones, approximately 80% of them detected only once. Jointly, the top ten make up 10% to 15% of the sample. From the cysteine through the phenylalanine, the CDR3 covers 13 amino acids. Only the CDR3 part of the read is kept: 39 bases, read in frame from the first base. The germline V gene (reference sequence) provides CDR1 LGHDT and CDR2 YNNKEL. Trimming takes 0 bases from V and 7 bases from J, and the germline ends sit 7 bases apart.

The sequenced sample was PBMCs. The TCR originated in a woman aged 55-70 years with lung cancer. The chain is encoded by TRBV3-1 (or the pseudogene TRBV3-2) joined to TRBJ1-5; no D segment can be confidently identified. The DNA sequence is TGTGCCAGCAGCCAAGACCCAGGCCAGCCCCAGCATTTT. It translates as CASSQDPGQPQHF.